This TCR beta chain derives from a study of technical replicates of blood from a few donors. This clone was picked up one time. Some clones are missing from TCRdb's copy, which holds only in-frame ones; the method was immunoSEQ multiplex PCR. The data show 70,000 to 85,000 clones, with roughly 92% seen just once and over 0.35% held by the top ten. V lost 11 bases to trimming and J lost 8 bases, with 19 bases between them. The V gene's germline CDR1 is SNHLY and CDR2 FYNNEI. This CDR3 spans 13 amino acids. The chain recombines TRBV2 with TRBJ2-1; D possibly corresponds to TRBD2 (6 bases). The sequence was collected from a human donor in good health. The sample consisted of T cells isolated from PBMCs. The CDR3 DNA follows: TGTGCCGAAAATAAAGGGAGGCAAGATGAGCAGTTCTTC. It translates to CAENKGRQDEQFF.